Following are 31 T cell receptor beta chains from one sample sequenced in a study of OX40 agonist ivuxolimab in advanced cancers. Only in-frame clones appear in the TCRdb table, and some are missing; sequencing was by immunoSEQ multiplex PCR. Of about 8,000 clones in the sample, 86% are singletons; the top ten hold around 1.9%. Source: CD4+ or CD8+ T cells sorted from blood, taken in a trial of the OX40 agonist ivuxolimab. Receptors were obtained from an adult with an advanced solid tumor such as melanoma, head and neck, liver or kidney cancer.

This clone has a single count. The rearrangement links TRBV11-1 to TRBJ2-1; the match to TRBD1 covers 8 bases. The germline V gene has CDR1 SGHAT and CDR2 FQDESV (reference sequence). The J segment lost 8 bases and the V segment lost 6 bases, leaving 6 bases of the junction unmatched. The CDR3 consists of 13 residues. CDR3 sequence reads: CASSTYRGDEQFF. CDR3 nucleotides: TGTGCCAGCAGTACCTACAGGGGGGATGAGCAGTTCTTC.

The chain employs TRBV27 and TRBJ2-6, with 8 positions matching TRBD2. The CDR3 spans 17 residues. Germline CDR1 and CDR2: MNHEY and SMNVEV (reference sequence). J was trimmed by 0 bases and V by 2 bases; bases with no gene match: 3. The CDR3 DNA is TGTGCCAGCAGTTTAACCGGGAGGGCCTCTGGGGCCAACGTCCTGACTTTC. Residues: CASSLTGRASGANVLTF.

The chain has TRBV23-1 and TRBJ1-5, with D unclear. TRBV23-1 has ORF status, its function being uncertain. V was pared by 0 bases and J by 11 bases, with 14 bases between. CDR3 length: 14 residues. Here the CDR3 DNA reads TGCGCCAGCAGTCAATCGTTGCCCTGGGAGGCCCAGCATTTT. This encodes CASSQSLPWEAQHF.

The rearrangement links TRBV28 to TRBJ2-2; D remains unclear. CDR1 MDHEN and CDR2 SYDVKM come from the germline V gene. V was clipped by 2 bases and J by 6 bases, with 13 bases between them. CDR3 length equals 15 residues. The chain's CDR3 is CASSLVSKAAGELFF. The CDR3 DNA is TGTGCCAGCAGTTTAGTCAGTAAGGCGGCCGGGGAGCTGTTTTTT.

This chain joins TRBV27 and TRBJ1-4, with D possibly being TRBD1 (5 bases). Trimming removed 8 bases at V and 8 bases at J, with 15 bases between. Germline CDR1 is MNHEY and CDR2 is SMNVEV (reference sequence). The CDR3 is 13 amino acids. In DNA form, the CDR3 reads TGTGCCAGCGCTAGCAGGGAAGGGGAAAAACTGTTTTTT. Its protein is CASASREGEKLFF.

The chain carries TRBV4-3 and TRBJ1-1; D unresolved. This CDR3 contains 14 residues. The V gene's germline CDR1 is LGHNA and CDR2 YSLEER. V was clipped by 0 bases and J by 4 bases, with 9 bases between them. The CDR3 coding sequence is TGCGCCAGCAGCCAAGAACGGTACGGCACTGAAGCTTTCTTT. This gives the protein CASSQERYGTEAFF.

The rearrangement joins TRBV29-1 to TRBJ1-1, with D perhaps matching TRBD1 (5 bases). V dropped 4 bases and J dropped 2 bases, with 11 bases sitting between them. The germline CDR1 and CDR2 sequences are SQVTM and ANQGSEA. This CDR3 spans 13 amino acids. The chain's CDR3 is CSVGGRFNTEAFF. DNA of the CDR3: TGCAGCGTTGGGGGCAGATTCAACACTGAAGCTTTCTTT.

The chain recombines TRBV18 with TRBJ1-2; TRBD1 aligns across 7 bases. This CDR3 comprises 16 residues. CDR1 and CDR2 (germline): KGHSH, LQKENI. Germline trimming cut 5 bases from V and 4 bases from J; bases unmatched to any gene: 13. The chain's CDR3 is CASSAARQGSSYGYTF. CDR3 in DNA: TGTGCCAGCTCAGCTGCACGACAGGGTAGTAGCTATGGCTACACCTTC.

The rearrangement links TRBV27 to TRBJ1-1, with D possibly being TRBD1 (6 bases). This CDR3 is built from 14 residues. Germline assignment: CDR1 MNHEY and CDR2 SMNVEV (reference sequence). The germline V and J ends were trimmed by 4 bases and 9 bases, with 18 bases remaining between them. The CDR3 bases are TGTGCCAGCAGTTACCAAGGGGTGGACAGAAAAGCTTTCTTT. Protein sequence: CASSYQGVDRKAFF.

This sequence joins TRBV7-2 and TRBJ2-2; D not certain. In germline, CDR1 is SGHTA, CDR2 FQGNSA. V was pared by 4 bases and J by 4 bases, with 13 bases between. This CDR3 is built from 15 residues. CDR3 residues: CASSWLEGSTGELFF. The CDR3 bases are TGTGCCAGCAGCTGGCTGGAAGGGTCCACCGGGGAGCTGTTTTTT.

The gene calls are TRBV4-2 and TRBJ1-1; the D gene is possibly TRBD1 (5 bases). Germline CDR1 LGHNA, CDR2 YNFKEQ. This CDR3 is 13 amino acids long. The V end lost 1 base, the J end lost 6 bases, and 9 bases lay between the germline ends. CDR3 DNA sequence: TGTGCCAGCAGCCAAGTTCAGGGTCCTGAAGCTTTCTTT. Its protein is CASSQVQGPEAFF.

This chain uses TRBV5-1 with TRBJ2-6; 7 nucleotides match TRBD1. Germline CDR1 and CDR2: SGHRS and YFSETQ. V shed 0 bases and J 0 bases; nucleotides not matched to a gene: 6. CDR3 length: 18 amino acids. CDR3 DNA: TGCGCCAGCAGCTTGGAGGCAGGGGGTATCTCTGGGGCCAACGTCCTGACTTTC. This translates into CASSLEAGGISGANVLTF.

The chain has TRBV6-6 and TRBJ2-7, with D maybe TRBD1 (5 bases). Germline V lookup: CDR1 MNHNY, CDR2 SVGAGI (reference sequence). Trimming took off 2 bases at V and 0 bases at J, with 8 bases between the two ends. The CDR3 contains 14 residues. The CDR3 bases are TGTGCCAGCAGTTACCAGGGAAGCTCCTACGAGCAGTACTTC. It is translated as CASSYQGSSYEQYF.

The chain uses TRBV19 and TRBJ1-4; tentatively, D is TRBD1 (6 bases). CDR1 and CDR2 (germline): LNHDA, SQIVND (reference sequence). Trimming pared 5 bases from V and 0 bases from J, leaving 16 bases between. This CDR3 is 17 amino acids long. In DNA, the CDR3 is TGTGCCAGTAGTTCCCGGGACACTCCCCCAACTAATGAAAAACTGTTTTTT. Residues: CASSSRDTPPTNEKLFF.

The chain links TRBV10-3 to TRBJ2-1; D is ambiguous. V lost 1 base and J lost 8, with 3 bases in between. The CDR3 loop spans 11 amino acids. The germline V gene encodes CDR1 ENHRY and CDR2 SYGVKD. The CDR3 is CAISEFDEQFF. The CDR3 DNA reads TGTGCCATCAGTGAGTTCGATGAGCAGTTCTTC.

The chain combines TRBV5-1 with TRBJ1-4; D gene unclear. This CDR3 is 15 amino acids long. V lost 4 bases and J 8 bases, leaving 18 bases between the germline ends. From germline, CDR1 is SGHRS and CDR2 YFSETQ. The CDR3 spells CASSPQDPLGEKLFF. Written as DNA, the CDR3 is TGCGCCAGCAGCCCGCAGGATCCCCTAGGGGAAAAACTGTTTTTT.

This chain joins TRBV7-2 and TRBJ2-5; D is undetermined. The V and J ends lost 5 bases and 5 bases respectively, with 9 bases between them. In germline, CDR1 is SGHTA, CDR2 FQGNSA. The CDR3 is 12 amino acids. CDR3 sequence (DNA): TGTGCCAGCAGCCAAGGGTGGGAGACCCAGTACTTC. Its translation is CASSQGWETQYF.

The chain uses TRBV19 and TRBJ1-5; D not certain. Germline CDR1 is LNHDA and CDR2 is SQIVND (reference sequence). Trimming shortened V by 5 bases and J by 1 base, and 9 bases separated the two germline ends. The CDR3 sequence is 14 residues long. This CDR3 is CASSRTDSNQPQHF. CDR3 in DNA: TGTGCCAGTAGTCGGACGGACAGCAATCAGCCCCAGCATTTT.

The chain carries TRBV11-3 and TRBJ1-5; D perhaps matches TRBD1 (5 bases). Germline CDR1 SGHNT, CDR2 YENEEA. The CDR3 runs to 15 residues. Trimming cost V 5 bases and J 2 bases, with 13 bases left between them. The CDR3 DNA follows: TGTGCCAGCAGCCATCCGCGACAGTGCAATCAGCCCCAGCATTTT. Amino acid sequence: CASSHPRQCNQPQHF.

The CDR3 nucleotides read TGTGCCAGCAGTTATGATAATCGGGGCACTGAAGCTTTCTTT. Encoded protein: CASSYDNRGTEAFF. The chain joins TRBV27 to TRBJ1-1; D remains unclear. The V end was cut by 4 bases, the J end by 4 bases, with 13 bases between. CDR1 and CDR2 (germline): MNHEY, SMNVEV (reference sequence). The CDR3 covers 14 residues.

The rearrangement uses TRBV5-1 and TRBJ2-3; 9 bases match TRBD2. V was pared by 2 bases and J by 0 bases, with 13 bases of the junction left unmatched. Germline CDR1 reads SGHRS; CDR2 reads YFSETQ. CDR3 length equals 19 residues. The chain's CDR3 is CASSLEGAGGRRSTDTQYF. CDR3 nucleotide sequence: TGCGCCAGCAGCTTAGAAGGCGCGGGGGGGCGGCGGAGCACAGATACGCAGTATTTT.

The chain joins TRBV5-4 to TRBJ2-4; TRBD1 agrees at 9 bases. The CDR3 extends over 16 amino acids. Per germline, CDR1 SGHNT and CDR2 YYREEE (reference sequence). The ends lost 4 bases at V and 8 bases at J; junction bases unmatched: 13. CDR3 nucleotides: TGTGCCAGCAGCGAGGACCCAACAGGGGGCGCAGACATTCAGTACTTC. Its protein product is CASSEDPTGGADIQYF.

The CDR3 DNA reads TGTGCCAGCAGTTTAACCAGGGAGGGCAATCAGCCCCAGCATTTT. It is translated as CASSLTREGNQPQHF. The rearrangement joins TRBV27 to TRBJ1-5, with a weak D call TRBD1 (5 bases). CDR3 length: 15 amino acids. Between the trimmed V and J ends, which lost 2 bases and 2 bases, there was a span of 10 bases. Germline-derived CDR1 and CDR2 are MNHEY and SMNVEV (reference sequence).

V usage is TRBV7-9 and J usage is TRBJ2-5; 15 bases align to TRBD2. CDR3 length: 16 amino acids. Germline loops: CDR1 SEHNR, CDR2 FQNEAQ (reference sequence). V trimming: 5 bases; J trimming: 4 bases; junction bases outside the gene matches: 5. CDR3 in DNA: TGTGCCAGCAGCCCCGGACTAGCGGGAGGGATAGAGACCCAGTACTTC. Its protein is CASSPGLAGGIETQYF.

V gene TRBV5-4 combines with J gene TRBJ2-7; D is undetermined. The V gene lost 1 base and the J gene lost 4 bases, with 12 bases spanning the gap. Germline V lookup: CDR1 SGHNT, CDR2 YYREEE (reference sequence). The CDR3 totals 14 residues. Written as DNA, the CDR3 is TGTGCCAGCAGCTTGATTGGTCCTGAGTACGAGCAGTACTTC. Its protein product is CASSLIGPEYEQYF.

The chain uses TRBV28 and TRBJ1-3; D is perhaps TRBD1 (5 bases). The CDR3 sequence is 16 residues long. Germline V gene sequence: CDR1 MDHEN, CDR2 SYDVKM. V lost 4 bases to trimming and J lost 0 bases, with 13 bases between them. CDR3 coding DNA: TGTGCCAGCAGTTCCGCGGGGGAGTCCTCTGGAAACACCATATATTTT. Encoded protein: CASSSAGESSGNTIYF.

In its sample, this clone was seen a few times. J is TRBJ2-6 and V is TRBV30; D remains unclear. The CDR3 has 13 amino acids. Germline CDR1 reads GTSNPN; CDR2 reads SVGIG (reference sequence). The germline V and J ends were trimmed by 2 bases and 11 bases, with 13 bases remaining between them. The CDR3 region is CAWSKTHKDVLTF. CDR3 nucleotide sequence: TGTGCCTGGAGTAAGACGCACAAGGACGTCCTGACTTTC.

In regard to this clone: An end of the junction does not agree with germline; a read error may underlie this. The chain is built from TRBV28 and TRBJ2-3; 10 bases agree with TRBD1. The germline V gene encodes CDR1 MDHEN and CDR2 SYDVKM. The CDR3 sequence is 13 residues long. The CDR3: CASRDRGTNTQYF. The CDR3 coding sequence is TGTGCCAGCCGGGACAGGGGCACAAATACGCAGTATTTT.

The J gene is TRBJ2-1, the V gene TRBV4-2; 10 nucleotides align to TRBD2. Losses at the gene ends were 0 bases for V and 8 bases for J; bases not matched to a gene: 7. CDR1 and CDR2 from the germline V gene are LGHNA and YNFKEQ. This CDR3 is built from 16 residues. This chain's CDR3 is CASSQDRSGGAYEQFF. For the CDR3, the DNA is TGTGCCAGCAGCCAAGATAGAAGCGGGGGGGCCTATGAGCAGTTCTTC.

This clone has just one count. The chain couples TRBV6-1 to TRBJ2-1; D might be TRBD1 (6 bases). CDR3 length: 13 residues. Looked up from germline, CDR1 is MNHNS and CDR2 is SASEGT. With 7 bases removed from V and 5 bases from J, the gap between germline ends came to 12 bases. CDR3 nucleotide sequence: TGTGCCAGCACCGAGGGACAAAACAATGAGCAGTTCTTC. Protein: CASTEGQNNEQFF.

The J gene is TRBJ2-5, the V gene TRBV5-1, with a weak D call TRBD1 (5 bases). CDR1 and CDR2 (germline): SGHRS, YFSETQ. V shed 5 bases and J shed 4 bases, with 15 bases lying between them. CDR3 length: 14 amino acids. CDR3 protein: CASSRAGQGETQYF. CDR3 nucleotides: TGCGCCAGCAGTAGGGCAGGGCAGGGAGAGACCCAGTACTTC.